This TCR beta chain was found in a study of shared T cell receptors in the human thymus. This table comes from immunoSEQ multiplex PCR, and its TCRdb copy is limited to in-frame clones, with some not included. The sample lists fewer than 700,000 clones, around nine tenths seen once, with 0.01% in the top ten. These data were also reused for a study on human thymus T cells. That study reports: The thymus was resected at corrective cardiac surgery. Thymic and blood repertoires appeared to show biased V and J gene usage.

The receptor comes from a boy in the first two years of life with a congenital heart defect. The specimen was thymocytes.

CDR3 sequence (DNA): TGTGCCTGGAGTGAGCGCCCCGCTGCCTGTGAGCAGTTCTTC. Encoded protein: CAWSERPAACEQFF. The rearrangement links TRBV30 to TRBJ2-1; no reliable D call. The germline gives CDR1 GTSNPN, CDR2 SVGIG (reference sequence). This CDR3 is 14 amino acids long. Between the trimmed V and J ends, which lost 1 base and 9 bases, there was a span of 16 bases. Filled out from reference TRBV30 and TRBJ2-1, the complete variable domain reads SQTIHQWPATLVQPVGSPLSLECTVEGTSNPNLYWYRQAAGRGLQLLFYSVGIGQISSEVPQNLSASRPQDRQFILSSKKLLLSDSGFYLCAWSERPAACEQFFGPGTRLTVL.